A single sample is the source of the 28 T cell receptor beta chains below, sequenced in a study of shared clonotypes between healthy human individuals. The assay was immunoSEQ multiplex PCR, and TCRdb's table has in-frame clones only and misses some. The table has about 680,000 clones, less than 85% seen once; the top ten hold 1.5% to 2%. The sequencing sample was made of memory CD4+ T cells sorted from blood. Indicated subset: CD45RA-negative fraction. All receptors derive from a woman between 25 and 40 years old in good health.

The rearrangement uses TRBV19 and TRBJ2-2, with 7 positions matching TRBD2. Germline V lookup: CDR1 LNHDA, CDR2 SQIVND (reference sequence). This CDR3 contains 16 residues. V gave up 3 bases and J gave up 0 bases; unmatched junction bases: 4. CDR3 protein: CASSIGGTTNTGELFF. CDR3 DNA sequence: TGTGCCAGTAGTATCGGAGGGACTACGAACACCGGGGAGCTGTTTTTT.

This clone appeared many times. Other DNA sequences in the sample encode the same CDR3. The chain combines TRBV10-2 with TRBJ2-1; TRBD2 matches 9 bases. Germline CDR1 and CDR2: WSHSY and SAAADI. Unmatched junction bases numbered 7, after V lost 6 bases and J lost 7 bases. This CDR3 region has 14 residues. The CDR3, as DNA: TGCGCCAGCAGCGCCGGGACTAGCTTGAATGAGCAGTTCTTC. Encoded protein: CASSAGTSLNEQFF.

CDR3 DNA: TGCGCCAGCACCCCGCGGGGGGCGTCTCGTCTTGGCTCCTACGAGCAGTACTTC. It is translated as CASTPRGASRLGSYEQYF. The chain couples TRBV5-1 to TRBJ2-7; 8 nucleotides line up with TRBD2. The CDR3 totals 18 residues. Unmatched junction bases numbered 17, after V lost 6 bases and J lost 0 bases. Germline V lookup: CDR1 SGHRS, CDR2 YFSETQ.

V is TRBV27 and J is TRBJ2-2, with 10 bases fitting TRBD2. The trim removed 5 bases at V and 1 base at J, leaving 4 bases unmatched. The CDR3 is 16 amino acids. The germline V gene has CDR1 MNHEY and CDR2 SMNVEV (reference sequence). CDR3 bases: TGTGCCAGCAGTCAAACTAGCGGGGAGAACACCGGGGAGCTGTTTTTT. Translated: CASSQTSGENTGELFF.

This clone has more than one count but fewer than ten. The V and J genes are TRBV28 and TRBJ2-2; D uncertain. Germline V lookup: CDR1 MDHEN, CDR2 SYDVKM. V lost 3 bases and J 0 bases, leaving 8 bases between the germline ends. There are 15 residues in the CDR3. CDR3 nucleotide sequence: TGTGCCAGCAGTTTCCCGGCAGCGAACACCGGGGAGCTGTTTTTT. It yields the protein CASSFPAANTGELFF.

The V call is TRBV27, the J call TRBJ1-4; 7 bases line up with TRBD1. With 6 bases clipped from V and 4 bases from J, the junction kept 5 bases outside the gene matches. The germline V gene encodes CDR1 MNHEY and CDR2 SMNVEV (reference sequence). This CDR3 is built from 14 residues. CDR3 sequence: CASSQQGSNEKLFF. In DNA, the CDR3 is TGTGCCAGCAGCCAACAGGGGAGTAATGAAAAACTGTTTTTT. The complete variable domain, with remaining parts taken from reference TRBV27 and TRBJ1-4, reads EAQVTQNPRYLITVTGKKLTVTCSQNMNHEYMSWYRQDPGLGLRQIYYSMNVEVTDKGDVPEGYKVSRKEKRNFPLILESPSPNQTSLYFCASSQQGSNEKLFFGSGTQLSVL.

This clone has a single count. DNA for the CDR3: TGTGCCAGCAGCCCAGTGGGGGGAATCGATCAGCCCCAGCATTTT. This translates into CASSPVGGIDQPQHF. The V call is TRBV9, the J call TRBJ1-5; tentative D call: TRBD1 (5 bases). Trimming stripped 4 bases from V and 5 bases from J, with 16 bases between. Germline-derived CDR1 and CDR2 are SGDLS and YYNGEE. This CDR3 has 15 residues.

The chain recombines TRBV9 with TRBJ2-2, with D hard to call. The CDR3 runs 12 residues. Germline CDR1 is SGDLS and CDR2 is YYNGEE. Between the trimmed V and J ends, which lost 5 bases and 1 base, there was a span of 3 bases. CDR3 residues: CASSRNTGELFF. CDR3 nucleotides: TGTGCCAGCAGTAGGAACACCGGGGAGCTGTTTTTT.

J is TRBJ2-1 and V is TRBV7-7, with TRBD2 identical over 13 bases. The CDR3 is 15 amino acids. Germline CDR1 is SSHAT and CDR2 is FNYEAQ (reference sequence). The ends lost 5 bases at V and 6 bases at J; junction bases unmatched: 4. CDR3 sequence: CASSAGLAGSNEQFF. CDR3 DNA: TGTGCCAGCAGCGCGGGACTAGCGGGGTCCAATGAGCAGTTCTTC.

The J gene is TRBJ2-7, the V gene TRBV30; D gene uncertain. The CDR3 length is 12 residues. Trimming removed 0 bases at V and 5 bases at J, with 8 bases between. Germline CDR1 GTSNPN, CDR2 SVGIG (reference sequence). CDR3: CAWSVGANEQYF. CDR3 in DNA: TGTGCCTGGAGTGTAGGAGCGAACGAGCAGTACTTC.

This chain connects TRBV28 to TRBJ1-2; a weak D match, TRBD1 (5 bases). The V and J ends lost 5 bases and 4 bases respectively, with 23 bases between them. The CDR3 totals 17 residues. The germline CDR1 and CDR2 sequences are MDHEN and SYDVKM. The CDR3 bases are TGTGCCAGCAGTAATCCGGGACCCCAACCCACGGGCTATGGCTACACCTTC. It is translated as CASSNPGPQPTGYGYTF.

The genes are TRBV4-1 and TRBJ1-2, with a possible D match to TRBD1 (6 bases). The germline V and J ends were trimmed by 1 base and 8 bases, with 17 bases remaining between them. The germline gives CDR1 MGHRA, CDR2 YSYEKL. The length of the CDR3 is 15 residues. The CDR3 DNA sequence: TGCGCCAGCAGCCAAGTGGGGGGCGATGCGGGCGGCTACACCTTC. Its translation is CASSQVGGDAGGYTF.

CDR3 bases: TGCGCCAGCAGACTAGCGGGAGATCCCCTCGAGCAGTACTTC. Translating it yields CASRLAGDPLEQYF. J is TRBJ2-7 and V is TRBV10-2, with 11 bases aligning to TRBD2. Trimming at V came to 6 bases and at J to 6 bases, leaving 7 bases not matched to a gene. The CDR3 covers 14 residues. The V gene's germline CDR1 is WSHSY and CDR2 SAAADI.

The rearrangement joins TRBV6-1 to TRBJ1-4, with D uncertain. The CDR3 is 15 residues long. The germline CDR1 and CDR2 sequences are MNHNS and SASEGT. Trimming took off 0 bases at V and 4 bases at J, with 9 bases between the two ends. This CDR3 is CASSEAQLFNEKLFF. The DNA of the CDR3 is TGTGCCAGCAGTGAAGCGCAGTTATTTAATGAAAAACTGTTTTTT.

The J gene is TRBJ2-7, the V gene TRBV10-3; 10 nucleotides agree with TRBD1. The V segment lost 5 bases and the J segment 4 bases; nucleotides outside the gene matches: 5. Per the germline V gene, CDR1 is ENHRY and CDR2 is SYGVKD. This CDR3 contains 14 residues. CDR3 amino acids: CAISPGTGEYEQYF. The CDR3 DNA reads as TGTGCCATCAGTCCCGGGACAGGGGAGTACGAGCAGTACTTC.

The rearrangement joins TRBV7-8 to TRBJ2-5; D gene uncertain. Near its end, the DNA agrees better with TRBJ2-7, so the J call may be wrong. The CDR3 is 13 amino acids. Germline-derived CDR1 and CDR2 are SGHVS and FQNEAQ. The CDR3 spells CASSFSQSYEQYF. The DNA for the CDR3 is TGTGCCAGCAGCTTCAGCCAGAGCTACGAGCAGTACTTC.

The chain employs TRBV5-6 and TRBJ1-4; 8 positions match TRBD1. The germline V gene encodes CDR1 SGHDT and CDR2 YYEEEE. The junction had 6 bases not matched to a gene; V was cut back by 2 bases and J by 9 bases. This CDR3 comprises 14 residues. The DNA of the CDR3 is TGTGCCAGCAGCTTTAGGCAGGGGGCGCAAAAACTGTTTTTT. Amino acids: CASSFRQGAQKLFF.

CDR3 sequence: CASSTHSGRIGELFF. CDR3 nucleotides: TGTGCCAGCAGTACCCATAGCGGGAGAATCGGGGAGCTGTTTTTT. The chain uses TRBV6-1 and TRBJ2-2, with 9 bases identical to TRBD2. The germline CDR1 and CDR2 sequences are MNHNS and SASEGT. The J segment lost 7 bases and the V segment lost 5 bases, leaving 8 bases of the junction unmatched. The CDR3 runs 15 residues.

The chain links TRBV6-5 to TRBJ1-5; maybe TRBD1 (6 bases). In germline, CDR1 is MNHEY, CDR2 SVGAGI. V was shortened by 7 bases and J by 4 bases, with 17 bases between the two germline ends. This CDR3 is 15 amino acids long. The CDR3 DNA sequence: TGTGCCAGCAAGTGGGGGCGGATTGGGAATCAGCCCCAGCATTTT. It translates to CASKWGRIGNQPQHF.

This clone was detected only a few times. Different DNA sequences within this sample yield the same CDR3. The chain combines TRBV5-6 with TRBJ2-7, with TRBD1 matching 9 bases. The V segment lost 3 bases and the J segment 0 bases; nucleotides outside the gene matches: 4. The CDR3 sequence is 15 residues long. Germline CDR1 and CDR2: SGHDT and YYEEEE. CDR3 nucleotide sequence: TGTGCCAGCAGCTCGGGACAGGGATACTCCTACGAGCAGTACTTC. It specifies CASSSGQGYSYEQYF.

This clone was seen a handful of times. The chain combines TRBV7-9 with TRBJ2-7; tentatively, D is TRBD1 or TRBD2 (5 bases each). V was clipped by 2 bases and J by 4 bases, with 15 bases between them. The CDR3 is made up of 15 amino acids. CDR1 and CDR2 from the germline V gene are SEHNR and FQNEAQ (reference sequence). The CDR3 DNA is TGTGCCAGCAGCTTACTGGGGGAAGGGTGGTACGAGCAGTACTTC. It translates to CASSLLGEGWYEQYF.

The gene calls are TRBV6-1 and TRBJ2-5; D unclear. The CDR3 is 13 amino acids. The germline gives CDR1 MNHNS, CDR2 SASEGT. V lost 1 base, J lost 5 bases, and 8 bases lay in between. The CDR3 DNA follows: TGTGCCAGCAGTGAAGTCCGGGTTGAGACCCAGTACTTC. Translation gives CASSEVRVETQYF.

The gene calls are TRBV10-3 and TRBJ1-1; the D gene is possibly TRBD1 (6 bases). V lost 7 bases, J lost 7 bases, and 16 bases lay in between. The CDR3 contains 13 residues. Looked up from germline, CDR1 is ENHRY and CDR2 is SYGVKD. The DNA of the CDR3 is TGTGCCATCACTTCGGGCAGCAGGGGTGAAGCTTTCTTT. Translation gives CAITSGSRGEAFF.

This rearrangement joins TRBV29-1 to TRBJ2-1, with 11 positions matching TRBD2. This CDR3 spans 14 amino acids. Germline V gene lookup returns CDR1 SQVTM and CDR2 ANQGSEA. Trimming removed 4 bases from V and 5 bases from J; junction bases left unmatched: 4. This chain's CDR3 is CSVVSSGRHNEQFF. DNA of the CDR3: TGCAGCGTTGTGTCTAGCGGGAGGCACAATGAGCAGTTCTTC.

This clone was recorded a few times. Given a much more abundant clone one base away, this may be a read error. The chain is built from TRBV7-6 and TRBJ1-1; 8 positions agree with TRBD1. V shed 5 bases and J 3 bases; nucleotides not matched to a gene: 2. The CDR3 runs 13 residues. Germline V gives CDR1 SGHVS, CDR2 FNYEAQ. The CDR3 spells CASSQQGDTEAFF. The CDR3 DNA reads as TGTGCCAGCAGCCAACAGGGGGACACTGAAGCTTTCTTT.

The CDR3 spells CASRGSGRTYGYTF. The CDR3 DNA follows: TGTGCCAGCAGGGGCAGTGGCAGGACCTATGGCTACACCTTC. The chain combines TRBV5-8 with TRBJ1-2; D gene unclear. Germline CDR1 is SGHTS and CDR2 is YDEGEE. The V gene lost 5 bases and the J gene lost 4 bases, with 15 bases spanning the gap. The CDR3 contains 14 residues.

This clone was seen a handful of times. This chain links TRBV6-1 with TRBJ2-3; 8 positions agree with TRBD2. Per germline, CDR1 MNHNS and CDR2 SASEGT. Trimming cost V 1 base and J 5 bases; bases outside gene matches: 11. The CDR3 sequence is 17 residues long. CDR3 sequence reads: CASSEEGRAGVVDTQYF. For the CDR3, the DNA is TGTGCCAGCAGTGAAGAGGGAAGAGCGGGAGTGGTAGATACGCAGTATTTT.

The gene calls are TRBV5-1 and TRBJ1-6; no clear D gene. This CDR3 spans 13 amino acids. Trimming removed 4 bases from V and 7 bases from J, with 9 bases in between. Germline loops: CDR1 SGHRS, CDR2 YFSETQ. CDR3 DNA sequence: TGCGCCAGCAGCCCTGGGATCAATTCACCCCTCCACTTT. It is translated as CASSPGINSPLHF.